Listed below are T cell receptor beta chains from one sample, sequenced in a study of siplizumab effects on memory and regulatory T cells. Libraries were prepared by immunoSEQ multiplex PCR; TCRdb keeps only in-frame clonotypes and omits some of them. The table includes about 97,000 clones, around nine tenths detected once. Sequenced material: non-Treg CD4+ T cells sorted from blood. The receptor source for this set is a human donor in good health. The CDR3 runs from the conserved cysteine through the conserved F or W. The D gene is left open where the match is weak. Some rows mark clone size as missing; the rest say once, few, many or name a class of expanded clone.

d_call clone_size j_call v_call cdr3_nt cdr3_aa
TRBD2 NA TRBJ2-7 TRBV6-6 TGTGCCAGCAGTTACCCGACTAGCGGGAGAAGTTACGAGCAGTACTTC CASSYPTSGRSYEQYF
NA once TRBJ1-2 TRBV30 TGTGCCTGGAGTGGAACAATTGTGCACACTAACTATGGCTACACCTTC CAWSGTIVHTNYGYTF
TRBD2 NA TRBJ2-1 TRBV19 TGTGCCAGCGGGACTAGCGGGAGGGCCAGCCAAGAGCAGTTCTTC CASGTSGRASQEQFF
TRBD2 NA TRBJ2-1 TRBV7-9 TGTGCCAGCAGCTTAGCGTACGGGACTAGCGGGGTAAATGAGCAGTTCTTC CASSLAYGTSGVNEQFF
NA NA TRBJ1-5 TRBV27 TGTGCCAGCAGTTCAACAGGATTTGGCAATCAGCCCCAGCATTTT CASSSTGFGNQPQHF
TRBD1 NA TRBJ2-7 TRBV7-6 TGTGCCAGCAGCCCTGGGGTAGGGGGCGCGTACGAGCAGTACTTC CASSPGVGGAYEQYF
TRBD1 few TRBJ1-5 TRBV4-1 TGCGCCAGCAGCCCTGCTGAGACAGGGCGACAGCCCCAGCATTTT CASSPAETGRQPQHF
TRBD2 NA TRBJ2-1 TRBV28 TGTGCCAGCGTCGGGACTAGCAATGAGCAGTTCTTC CASVGTSNEQFF
NA once TRBJ2-3 TRBV7-2 TGTGCCAGCAGCTGGGGGGTGGGTTTGGATACGCAGTATTTT CASSWGVGLDTQYF
TRBD2 NA TRBJ2-1 TRBV7-9 TGTGCCAGCAGCCGACAAATCCTAGGGACTAGCGGGACCAGGGGTGAGCAGTTCTTC CASSRQILGTSGTRGEQFF
NA NA TRBJ2-5 TRBV2 TGTGCCAGCAGTGTCAGTCGGGGGATCCAAGAGACCCAGTACTTC CASSVSRGIQETQYF
NA NA TRBJ2-3 TRBV5-6 TGTGCCAGCAGCCCAGAGGACCCCAGGGTTGATACGCAGTATTTT CASSPEDPRVDTQYF
TRBD2 NA TRBJ2-1 TRBV7-3 TGTGCCAGCAGCTCCCTGTCCTTACTAGCGGGGAGGGTCGATGAGCAGTTCTTC CASSSLSLLAGRVDEQFF
NA NA TRBJ1-5 TRBV6-1 TGTGCCAGCAGTGGAAGGATTAGTGGGGACATCAATAGCAATCAGCCCCAGCATTTT CASSGRISGDINSNQPQHF
TRBD1 NA TRBJ1-4 TRBV19 TGTGCCAGTAGTATTACGCCGGGACAGGGGCAGGCAAAACTGTTTTTT CASSITPGQGQAKLFF
NA NA TRBJ2-1 TRBV21-1 TGTGCCAGCAGCAGGGTTGCCGGGACTAGCGGTCAGAGCTCCTACAATGAGCAGTTCTTC CASSRVAGTSGQSSYNEQFF
TRBD2 NA TRBJ2-3 TRBV7-2 TGTGCCAGCAGGAGCGGGAGGGCCGGGCCAGATACGCAGTATTTT CASRSGRAGPDTQYF
NA NA TRBJ2-1 TRBV6-6 TGTGCCAGCAGTTACTCGCTGAGGGGGTACAATGAGCAGTTCTTC CASSYSLRGYNEQFF
NA NA TRBJ2-5 TRBV6-6 TGTGCCAGCAGTTACAGGGGGGGTTGGGAGACCCAGTACTTC CASSYRGGWETQYF
NA NA TRBJ1-1 TRBV20-1 TGCAGTGCTGGGGGGGGCCTTGAAGCTTTCTTT CSAGGGLEAFF
NA NA TRBJ1-2 TRBV6-5 TGTGCCAGCAGTTACTCGGGTTTGCCCTCTGGGGGCTACACCTTC CASSYSGLPSGGYTF
NA once TRBJ2-7 TRBV21-1 TGTGCCAGCAGCAGCAGGGACAGGCGGTCCGAGCAGTACTTC CASSSRDRRSEQYF
NA NA TRBJ1-2 TRBV30 TGTGCCTGGAGCTTAGGATCCAACTATGGCTACACCTTC CAWSLGSNYGYTF
NA once TRBJ1-1 TRBV7-8 TGTGCCAGCAGCTTAGTGGGGGCGAAGAACACTGAAGCTTTCTTT CASSLVGAKNTEAFF
NA NA TRBJ1-1 TRBV20-1 TGCAGTGCTAGAGGACGAGTTGAAGCTTTCTTT CSARGRVEAFF
TRBD2 NA TRBJ2-1 TRBV5-1 TGCGCCAGCAGCTTTCAGCGGGAGACGGGCAATGAGCAGTTCTTC CASSFQRETGNEQFF
NA NA TRBJ2-1 TRBV11-3 TGTGCCAGCAGCTCCCGGCCAATCAATGAGCAGTTCTTC CASSSRPINEQFF